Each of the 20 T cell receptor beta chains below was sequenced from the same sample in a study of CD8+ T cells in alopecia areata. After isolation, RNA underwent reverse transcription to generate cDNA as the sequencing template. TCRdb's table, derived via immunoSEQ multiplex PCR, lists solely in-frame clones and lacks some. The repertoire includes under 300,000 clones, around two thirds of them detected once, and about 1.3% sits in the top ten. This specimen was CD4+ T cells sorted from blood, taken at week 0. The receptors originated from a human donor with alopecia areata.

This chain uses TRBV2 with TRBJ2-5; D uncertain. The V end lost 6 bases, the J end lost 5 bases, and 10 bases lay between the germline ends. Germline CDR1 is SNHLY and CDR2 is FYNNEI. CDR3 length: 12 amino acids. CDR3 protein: CASRDLVETQYF. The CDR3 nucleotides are TGTGCCAGCAGGGACCTGGTGGAGACCCAGTACTTC.

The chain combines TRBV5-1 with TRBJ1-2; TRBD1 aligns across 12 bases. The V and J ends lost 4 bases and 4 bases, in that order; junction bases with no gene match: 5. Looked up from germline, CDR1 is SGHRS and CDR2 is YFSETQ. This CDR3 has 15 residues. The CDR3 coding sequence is TGCGCCAGCAGCCCCGGGACAGGGGGCGGCTATGGCTACACCTTC. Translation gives CASSPGTGGGYGYTF.

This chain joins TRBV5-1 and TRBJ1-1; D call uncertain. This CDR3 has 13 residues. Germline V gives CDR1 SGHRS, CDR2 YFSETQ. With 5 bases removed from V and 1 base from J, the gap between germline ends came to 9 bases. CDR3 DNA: TGCGCCAGCAGTTCACATAAGAACACTGAAGCTTTCTTT. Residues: CASSSHKNTEAFF. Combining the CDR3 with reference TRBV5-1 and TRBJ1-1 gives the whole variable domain KAGVTQTPRYLIKTRGQQVTLSCSPISGHRSVSWYQQTPGQGLQFLFEYFSETQRNKGNFPGRFSGRQFSNSRSEMNVSTLELGDSALYLCASSSHKNTEAFFGQGTRLTVV.

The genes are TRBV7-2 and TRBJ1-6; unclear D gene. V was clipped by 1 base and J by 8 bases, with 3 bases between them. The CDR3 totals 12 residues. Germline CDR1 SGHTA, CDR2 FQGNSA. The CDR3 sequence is CASSLVDSPLHF. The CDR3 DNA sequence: TGTGCCAGCAGCTTAGTCGATTCACCCCTCCACTTT.

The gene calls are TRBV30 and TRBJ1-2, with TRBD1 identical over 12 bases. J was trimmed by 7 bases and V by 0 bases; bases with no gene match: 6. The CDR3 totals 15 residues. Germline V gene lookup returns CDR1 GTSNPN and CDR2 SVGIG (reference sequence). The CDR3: CAWSVLGQGASGYTF. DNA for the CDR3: TGTGCCTGGAGTGTATTGGGACAGGGGGCGTCTGGCTACACCTTC.

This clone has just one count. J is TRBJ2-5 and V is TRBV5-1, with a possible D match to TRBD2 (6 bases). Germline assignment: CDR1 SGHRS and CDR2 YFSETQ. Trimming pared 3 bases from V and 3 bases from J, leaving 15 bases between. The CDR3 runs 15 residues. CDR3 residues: CASSYAGTEKETQYF. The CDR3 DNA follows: TGCGCCAGCAGCTACGCCGGGACTGAGAAAGAGACCCAGTACTTC. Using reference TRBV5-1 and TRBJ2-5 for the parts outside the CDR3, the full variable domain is KAGVTQTPRYLIKTRGQQVTLSCSPISGHRSVSWYQQTPGQGLQFLFEYFSETQRNKGNFPGRFSGRQFSNSRSEMNVSTLELGDSALYLCASSYAGTEKETQYFGPGTRLLVL.

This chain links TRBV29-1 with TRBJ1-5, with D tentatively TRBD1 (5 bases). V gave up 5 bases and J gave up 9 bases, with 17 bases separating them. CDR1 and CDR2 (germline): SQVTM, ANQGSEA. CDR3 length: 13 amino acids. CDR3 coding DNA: TGCAGCGTTCTTACGGGGGGATTCGGGCCCCAGCATTTT. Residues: CSVLTGGFGPQHF.

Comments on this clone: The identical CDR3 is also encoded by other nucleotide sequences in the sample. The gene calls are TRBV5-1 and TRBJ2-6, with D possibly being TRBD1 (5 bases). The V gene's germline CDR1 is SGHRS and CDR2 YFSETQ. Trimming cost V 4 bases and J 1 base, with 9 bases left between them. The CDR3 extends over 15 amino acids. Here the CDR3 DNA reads TGCGCCAGCAGCACGGCAGGGTCTGGGGCCAACGTCCTGACTTTC. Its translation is CASSTAGSGANVLTF.

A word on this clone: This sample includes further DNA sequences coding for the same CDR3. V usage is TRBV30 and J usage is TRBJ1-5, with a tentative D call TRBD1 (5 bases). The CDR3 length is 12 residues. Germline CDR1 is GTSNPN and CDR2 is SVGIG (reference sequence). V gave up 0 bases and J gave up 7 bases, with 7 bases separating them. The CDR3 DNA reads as TGTGCCTGGAGTGTTAGGGGACAGCCCCAGCATTTT. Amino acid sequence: CAWSVRGQPQHF.

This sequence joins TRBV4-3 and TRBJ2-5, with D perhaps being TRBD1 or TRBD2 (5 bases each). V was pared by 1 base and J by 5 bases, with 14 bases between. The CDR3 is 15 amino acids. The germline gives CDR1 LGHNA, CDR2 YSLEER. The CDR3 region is CASSQAPGKGETQYF. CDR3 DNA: TGCGCCAGCAGCCAAGCTCCGGGGAAGGGGGAGACCCAGTACTTC.

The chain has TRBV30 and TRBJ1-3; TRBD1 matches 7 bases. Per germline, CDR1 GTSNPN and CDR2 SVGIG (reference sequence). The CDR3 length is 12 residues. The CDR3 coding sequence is TGTGCTTCGGGACAGTCTGGAAACACCATATATTTT. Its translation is CASGQSGNTIYF.

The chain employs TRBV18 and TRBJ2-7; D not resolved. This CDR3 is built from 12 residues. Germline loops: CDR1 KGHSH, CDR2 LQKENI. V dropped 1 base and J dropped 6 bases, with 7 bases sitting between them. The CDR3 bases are TGTGCCAGCTCACCACGACGGGTCGAGCAGTACTTC. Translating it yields CASSPRRVEQYF.

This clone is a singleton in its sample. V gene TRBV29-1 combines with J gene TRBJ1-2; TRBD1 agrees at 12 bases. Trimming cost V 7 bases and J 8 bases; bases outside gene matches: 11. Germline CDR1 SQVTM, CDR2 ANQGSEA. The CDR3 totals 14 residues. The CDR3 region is CSAGAGQGARGYTF. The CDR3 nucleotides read TGCAGCGCCGGTGCGGGACAGGGGGCGCGGGGCTACACCTTC.

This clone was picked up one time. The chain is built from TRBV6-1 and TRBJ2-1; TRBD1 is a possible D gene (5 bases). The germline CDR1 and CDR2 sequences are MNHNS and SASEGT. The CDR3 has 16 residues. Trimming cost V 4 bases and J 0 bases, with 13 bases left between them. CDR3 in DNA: TGTGCCAGCAGTGCCTCGACAGTTAGCTCCTACAATGAGCAGTTCTTC. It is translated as CASSASTVSSYNEQFF.

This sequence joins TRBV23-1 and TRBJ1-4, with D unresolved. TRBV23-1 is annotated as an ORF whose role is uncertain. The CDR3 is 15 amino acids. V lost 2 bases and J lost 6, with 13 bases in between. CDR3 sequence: CASSQRPLSDEKLFF. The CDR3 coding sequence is TGCGCCAGCAGTCAAAGACCTCTGTCGGATGAAAAACTGTTTTTT.

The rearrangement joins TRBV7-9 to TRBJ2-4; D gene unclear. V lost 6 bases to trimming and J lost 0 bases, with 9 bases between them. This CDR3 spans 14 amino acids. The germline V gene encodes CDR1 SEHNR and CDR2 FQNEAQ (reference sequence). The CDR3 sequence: CASRPYQAKNIQYF. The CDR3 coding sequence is TGTGCCAGCAGACCCTACCAAGCCAAAAACATTCAGTACTTC.

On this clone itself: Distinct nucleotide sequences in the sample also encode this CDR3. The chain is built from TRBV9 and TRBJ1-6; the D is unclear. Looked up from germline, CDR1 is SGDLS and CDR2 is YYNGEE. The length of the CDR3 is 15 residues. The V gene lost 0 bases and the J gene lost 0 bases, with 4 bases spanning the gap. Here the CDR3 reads CASSVGSSYNSPLHF. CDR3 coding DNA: TGTGCCAGCAGCGTAGGGAGCTCCTATAATTCACCCCTCCACTTT.

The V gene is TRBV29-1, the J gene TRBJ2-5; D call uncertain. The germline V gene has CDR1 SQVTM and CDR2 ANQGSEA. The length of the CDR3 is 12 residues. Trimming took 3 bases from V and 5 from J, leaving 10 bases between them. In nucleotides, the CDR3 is TGCAGCGTTGACGGGCACGGGGAGACCCAGTACTTC. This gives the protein CSVDGHGETQYF.

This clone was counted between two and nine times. The CDR3: CASNTGGVEQFF. DNA for the CDR3: TGTGCCAGTAATACGGGGGGAGTCGAGCAGTTCTTC. The chain has TRBV6-5 and TRBJ2-1; 7 bases are a match to TRBD2. V was pared by 9 bases and J by 10 bases, with 9 bases of the junction left unmatched. Looked up from germline, CDR1 is MNHEY and CDR2 is SVGAGI. The CDR3 extends over 12 amino acids.

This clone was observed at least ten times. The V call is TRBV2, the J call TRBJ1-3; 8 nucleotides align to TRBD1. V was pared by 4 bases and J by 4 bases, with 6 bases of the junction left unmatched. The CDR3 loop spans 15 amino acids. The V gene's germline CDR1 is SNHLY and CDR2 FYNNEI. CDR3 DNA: TGTGCCAGCAGTGGACAGGGGTTCCGGGGAAACACCATATATTTT. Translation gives CASSGQGFRGNTIYF.